This entry describes one TCR beta chain. This sample was taken from a study of T-cell reconstitution after alpha-beta-depleted transplantation in children. The V end was cut by 10 bases, the J end by 2 bases, with 21 bases between. This CDR3 comprises 15 residues. Germline V gene sequence: CDR1 MNHNS, CDR2 SASEGT. Unique molecular identifiers featured in how the TCRbeta library was prepared. TCRdb ran MiXCR on the PCR reads and lists one entry per CDR3 protein. The top ten clones hold approximately 2.3% of a sample with approximately 520,000 distinct CDR3 sequences, around a third of them seen once. The source is a human donor who donated a stem cell graft to a child with aplastic anemia. The sequenced sample was PBMCs from the stem cell graft donor, obtained from the stem cell graft. The chain uses TRBV6-1 and TRBJ2-7; D may be TRBD1 (6 bases). In nucleotides, the CDR3 is TGTGCCACATTGGGGGCCGGGACCGCGGCCTACGAGCAGTACTTC. The encoded protein is CATLGAGTAAYEQYF.